A selection of T cell receptor beta chains follows, all from one sample in a study of Graves' ophthalmopathy and Graves' hyperthyroidism. TCRdb redid the calling of the multiplex PCR reads with MiXCR, one entry per CDR3 protein. The top ten clones hold approximately 8.2% of a sample with about 210,000 distinct CDR3 sequences, approximately 28% of them seen once. The sequencing sample was made of peripheral blood. The receptors stem from a man aged 50 to 59 with Graves' ophthalmopathy. The conserved cysteine and the conserved F or W are not part of the CDR3 here.

length,V,J,CDR3
14,TRBV24-1,TRBJ2-2,ATSDLGQANTGELF
11,TRBV29-1,TRBJ2-7,SVEGESSYEQY
14,TRBV6-2/TRBV6-3,TRBJ1-6,ASSYNGRTLDSPLH
13,TRBV5-1,TRBJ2-3,ASSPGRGTTDTQY
12,TRBV6-1,TRBJ2-2,ASIPAGDTGELF
12,TRBV5-1,TRBJ2-7,ASSLGQGPNEQY
11,TRBV29-1,TRBJ2-7,SVEWQGSYEQY
11,TRBV29-1,TRBJ1-2,SVEEMGEDGYT
10,TRBV30,TRBJ2-7,AWMGDRYEQY
12,TRBV10-2,TRBJ2-7,ASSDRGGIYEQY
11,TRBV19,TRBJ1-2,ASSMVSNYGYT
10,TRBV29-1,TRBJ2-7,SVSGEAYEQY
13,TRBV2,TRBJ1-5,ASSEAWGSNQPQH
13,TRBV6-1,TRBJ2-5,ASSLTSGGAETQY
11,TRBV12-3/TRBV12-4,TRBJ2-7,ASSSGTTYEQY
14,TRBV6-1,TRBJ2-2,ASFSGVFRNTGELF
11,TRBV6-2/TRBV6-3,TRBJ1-2,ASSPDPGYGYT
10,TRBV30,TRBJ1-2,AWRGLSSGYT
12,TRBV12-3/TRBV12-4,TRBJ2-7,ASSFSSSPYEQY
13,TRBV20-1,TRBJ1-2,SARTLGQGAYGYT
11,TRBV20-1,TRBJ2-3,SARGPLQDTQY
10,TRBV20-1,TRBJ2-1,SARPDVNEQF
14,TRBV11-2,TRBJ2-2,ASSSPRSLHPGELF
12,TRBV6-1,TRBJ2-7,ASSNDRGIYEQY
15,TRBV3-1,TRBJ2-6,ASSQADRGSGANVLT
13,TRBV14,TRBJ1-1,ASSPSTGGNTEAF
13,TRBV6-1,TRBJ1-1,ASSEGPTGNTEAF
12,TRBV7-8,TRBJ1-1,AWSVLDRNTEAF
12,TRBV30,TRBJ2-5,AWRDTGTKETQY
17,TRBV6-2/TRBV6-3,TRBJ2-4,ASSYSLRDRGLAKNIQY
12,TRBV28,TRBJ2-7,ASSSGLAGRKPH
13,TRBV29-1,TRBJ2-7,SVEAPEPSSREQY
13,TRBV12-3/TRBV12-4,TRBJ1-1,ASTKPPLGNTEAF